The TCR beta chain under discussion was sequenced for a study of T cell responses to AZD1222 COVID-19 vaccine. Study-level information: Second-dose intervals of approximately 4 or approximately 12 weeks were pooled. Study-wide points: Repertoires were obtained solely post-peak T cell response. Reportedly, nearly half of unique spike TCRs recognized epitopes outside B.1.351/B.1.1.7 mutations. Mostly white British, mostly female donors; authors suggested clonal diversity may be underestimated.

Here immunoSEQ multiplex PCR was the method, and the copy in TCRdb shows in-frame clones only, minus some. The table includes fewer than 150,000 clones, about 93% detected once. Comment on this clone: Its matching antigen is unknown. Compared with germline, one end of the junction differs, possibly owing to a read error.

CDR3 length equals 14 residues. Per the germline V gene, CDR1 is LNHNV and CDR2 is YYDKDF (reference sequence). This clonotype originated in an adult in good health. Specimen: peripheral blood, collected on day 0 of AZD1222 vaccination. The J gene is TRBJ1-3, the V gene TRBV15; D is unresolved. CDR3 protein: CATSRGAGITREHF. CDR3 nucleotide sequence: TGTGCCACCAGCAGAGGGGCCGGCATAACCCGCGAACATTTT.